One and the same sample provided the 9 T cell receptor beta chains below, sequenced in a study of OX40 agonist ivuxolimab in advanced cancers. Sequencing was performed with immunoSEQ multiplex PCR; in TCRdb, only in-frame clones are kept and a portion is missing. Of about 67,000 clones in the sample, roughly 90% were seen once. The sequences come from CD4+ or CD8+ T cells sorted from blood, collected in a trial of the OX40 agonist ivuxolimab. The source is an adult with an advanced solid tumor such as melanoma, head and neck, liver or kidney cancer.

The chain recombines TRBV7-2 with TRBJ2-5; D not resolved. The tail of the sequence fits TRBJ2-7 better, so the J call may be wrong. Looked up from germline, CDR1 is SGHTA and CDR2 is FQGNSA. CDR3 size: 13 residues. Written as DNA, the CDR3 is TGTGCCAGCAGCTTTGGCTACTCCTACGAGCAGTACTTC. Translation gives CASSFGYSYEQYF.

This clone was counted only a few times. The chain uses TRBV27 and TRBJ2-3, with D possibly being TRBD1 or TRBD2 (5 bases each). Deletions cut 4 bases from V and 6 bases from J, with 14 bases between. Germline loops: CDR1 MNHEY, CDR2 SMNVEV (reference sequence). This CDR3 region has 14 residues. CDR3 nucleotides: TGTGCCAGCAGTTACATTTCCGGGACGGATACGCAGTATTTT. Translation gives CASSYISGTDTQYF.

The chain combines TRBV5-6 with TRBJ1-3; D call uncertain. Germline lookup yields CDR1 SGHDT and CDR2 YYEEEE. The CDR3 runs to 11 residues. Trimming stripped 2 bases from V and 4 bases from J, with 1 base between. The CDR3 region is CASSFGNTIYF. CDR3 nucleotide sequence: TGTGCCAGCAGCTTCGGAAACACCATATATTTT.

The chain employs TRBV5-1 and TRBJ2-1, with a tentative D call TRBD2 (6 bases). V was clipped by 0 bases and J by 6 bases, with 10 bases between them. CDR1 is SGHRS, CDR2 YFSETQ, per germline. This CDR3 region has 14 residues. CDR3 residues: CASSLVGGSNEQFF. In nucleotides, the CDR3 is TGCGCCAGCAGCTTGGTAGGAGGGTCCAATGAGCAGTTCTTC.

V is TRBV23-1 and J is TRBJ2-7; weak D call: TRBD1 (5 bases). TRBV23-1 counts as an open reading frame of uncertain function. Trimming took off 4 bases at V and 5 bases at J, with 15 bases between the two ends. This CDR3 has 14 amino acids. DNA for the CDR3: TGCGCCAGCAGTCCGAGGACAACCAACCACGAGCAGTACTTC. This codes for CASSPRTTNHEQYF.

Remarks on this clone: This CDR3 is also generated by other DNA sequences in the sample. The chain is built from TRBV7-9 and TRBJ2-1; the match to TRBD2 covers 13 bases. CDR3 length equals 15 residues. V trimming: 1 base; J trimming: 7 bases; junction bases outside the gene matches: 1. Germline-derived CDR1 and CDR2 are SEHNR and FQNEAQ (reference sequence). Here the CDR3 DNA reads TGTGCCAGCAGCTTAGGGGGACTAGCGGGGAATGAGCAGTTCTTC. Its translation is CASSLGGLAGNEQFF.

The rearrangement joins TRBV19 to TRBJ2-3; 12 nucleotides match TRBD2. The trim removed 6 bases at V and 5 bases at J, leaving 0 bases unmatched. Germline V gives CDR1 LNHDA, CDR2 SQIVND (reference sequence). The CDR3 sequence is 13 residues long. The CDR3 DNA is TGTGCCAGTAGACTAGCGGGAGGAGATACGCAGTATTTT. As protein: CASRLAGGDTQYF.

In this sample, this clone turned up once. The rearrangement joins TRBV6-4 to TRBJ2-3; D is possibly TRBD2 (5 bases). The CDR3 is 14 residues long. The V end was cut by 2 bases, the J end by 4 bases, with 10 bases between. CDR1 is MRHNA, CDR2 SNTAGT, per germline. The DNA of the CDR3 is TGTGCCAGCAGTGACGGCGGAGGTTCAGATACGCAGTATTTT. Amino acids: CASSDGGGSDTQYF.

This chain links TRBV28 with TRBJ1-1; D not resolved. Trimming shortened V by 7 bases and J by 10 bases, and 13 bases separated the two germline ends. The CDR3 extends over 11 amino acids. The germline gives CDR1 MDHEN, CDR2 SYDVKM. CDR3 nucleotide sequence: TGTGCCAGCACTGTGACGAGTCGAGCTTTCTTT. It encodes CASTVTSRAFF.